This entry describes one T cell receptor beta chain. Its antigen is undetermined. The sample originates from a study of blood T cells in healthy people across ages. General study findings and limits: Naive T cell percentage showed a strong correlation with TCR beta diversity. One million T cells yielded diversity estimates that were considered underestimates. Older individuals had lower TCR beta diversity per million T cells (the decline was roughly linear).

V was shortened by 5 bases and J by 0 bases, with 19 bases between the two germline ends. Per germline, CDR1 MNHEY and CDR2 SMNVEV (reference sequence). The length of the CDR3 is 17 residues. A sample-barcoded 5' primer and a J-beta primer mix were used in a second PCR of roughly 6 to 11 cycles. Every cDNA molecule bore a tag from a template-switch adaptor containing 12 random nucleotides. TCRdb reanalysed the 5' RACE reads using MiXCR and keeps one entry per CDR3 protein. The sample holds 1.5 million to 2 million distinct CDR3 sequences; almost 35% are singletons and the top ten take around 11%. Sequenced input: blood. The V call is TRBV27, the J call TRBJ1-2; D may be TRBD1 (5 bases). The origin of this receptor is a woman in her twenties or thirties in good health. This CDR3 reads CASSPRIGSGANYGYTF. CDR3 DNA sequence: TGTGCCAGCAGTCCCCGGATCGGGTCGGGGGCTAACTATGGCTACACCTTC.